These 20 T cell receptor beta chains share one sample of origin, sequenced in a study of cytomegalovirus exposure and HLA in healthy donors. Primers: 60 Vbeta forward and 13 Jbeta reverse. Generated by immunoSEQ multiplex PCR, the TCRdb table keeps only in-frame clones and is missing some. This sample has over 100,000 clones, with around 80% found just once. Sequencing input: PBMCs. These TCRs come from a woman between 18 and 29 years old in good health and CMV-seropositive.

The chain combines TRBV27 with TRBJ1-1; 9 bases align to TRBD1. The CDR3 is made up of 15 amino acids. From germline, CDR1 is MNHEY and CDR2 SMNVEV (reference sequence). The V gene end was trimmed by 5 bases and the J gene end by 5 bases; junction bases not matched to a gene: 9. Here the CDR3 DNA reads TGTGCCAGCAGTGGTGGGACAGGGCTTGTTACTGAAGCTTTCTTT. It yields the protein CASSGGTGLVTEAFF.

The V gene is TRBV7-2, the J gene TRBJ1-1; tentatively, D is TRBD1 (5 bases). The CDR3 extends over 17 amino acids. The ends were cut back, 1 base at V and 0 bases at J, with 15 bases in the middle. CDR1 and CDR2 from the germline V gene are SGHTA and FQGNSA. The CDR3, as DNA: TGTGCCAGCAGCTTAGACAGGTCCTTACTAATGAACACTGAAGCTTTCTTT. Its protein product is CASSLDRSLLMNTEAFF.

The chain uses TRBV27 and TRBJ2-1; no clear D gene. CDR1 is MNHEY, CDR2 SMNVEV, per germline (reference sequence). Trimming cost V 2 bases and J 4 bases, with 9 bases left between them. The CDR3 extends over 14 amino acids. CDR3 nucleotides: TGTGCCAGCAGTTTAGAGGCTGTTTACAATGAGCAGTTCTTC. Translating gives CASSLEAVYNEQFF.

The chain carries TRBV14 and TRBJ2-3; no firm D call. The CDR3 is 14 amino acids. The V end lost 0 bases, the J end lost 2 bases, and 6 bases lay between the germline ends. Germline V lookup: CDR1 SGHDN, CDR2 FVKESK. CDR3 sequence: CASSQDRNTDTQYF. As DNA, the CDR3 is TGTGCCAGCAGCCAAGACAGGAACACAGATACGCAGTATTTT.

This rearrangement joins TRBV29-1 to TRBJ2-7; 9 nucleotides line up with TRBD1. Germline CDR1 is SQVTM and CDR2 is ANQGSEA. The CDR3 totals 13 residues. Unmatched junction bases numbered 8, after V lost 6 bases and J lost 5 bases. In DNA form, the CDR3 reads TGCAGCGTGGGCCGGGACAGGGTCCACGAGCAGTACTTC. Translation gives CSVGRDRVHEQYF.

The chain is built from TRBV7-2 and TRBJ2-3, with 8 bases identical to TRBD2. This CDR3 region has 16 residues. J lost 1 base, V lost 5 bases, and 8 bases had no gene match. The germline V gene encodes CDR1 SGHTA and CDR2 FQGNSA. The chain's CDR3 is CASSPRAGGRTDTQYF. For the CDR3, the DNA is TGTGCCAGCAGCCCCCGGGCGGGGGGCCGCACAGATACGCAGTATTTT.

On this clone: In the same sample, other DNA sequences code for this CDR3. The chain employs TRBV5-6 and TRBJ2-7; tentatively, D is TRBD1 (5 bases). With 5 bases removed from V and 4 bases from J, the gap between germline ends came to 13 bases. Looked up from germline, CDR1 is SGHDT and CDR2 is YYEEEE. There are 13 residues in the CDR3. CDR3 amino acids: CASSLGQIYEQYF. DNA of the CDR3: TGTGCCAGCAGTCTGGGGCAAATTTACGAGCAGTACTTC. The variable domain in full, with the rest retrieved from reference TRBV5-6 and TRBJ2-7, is DAGVTQSPTHLIKTRGQQVTLRCSPKSGHDTVSWYQQALGQGPQFIFQYYEEEERQRGNFPDRFSGHQFPNYSSELNVNALLLGDSALYLCASSLGQIYEQYFGPGTRLTVT.

This chain uses TRBV5-6 with TRBJ2-3; 14 bases map to TRBD2. The ends lost 2 bases at V and 6 bases at J; junction bases unmatched: 2. The CDR3 has 15 residues. CDR1 SGHDT and CDR2 YYEEEE come from the germline V gene. The CDR3 DNA sequence: TGTGCCAGCAGCTTCCGACTAGCGGGGGGGGATACGCAGTATTTT. It encodes CASSFRLAGGDTQYF.

Here the CDR3 DNA reads TGTGCCAGCAGTGACAGGTTGTCCTTTGACGGGGAGCTGTTTTTT. The encoded protein is CASSDRLSFDGELFF. The rearrangement links TRBV2 to TRBJ2-2; D unresolved. The V and J ends lost 3 bases and 7 bases respectively, with 15 bases between them. The CDR3 totals 15 residues. CDR1 is SNHLY, CDR2 FYNNEI, per germline.

V usage is TRBV5-1 and J usage is TRBJ2-3, with 9 bases fitting TRBD2. Germline V lookup: CDR1 SGHRS, CDR2 YFSETQ. After removal of 0 bases from V and 4 bases from J, the junction contained 6 bases not matched to a gene. The CDR3 has 16 amino acids. This chain's CDR3 is CASSLGLAGLSDTQYF. For the CDR3, the DNA is TGCGCCAGCAGCTTGGGGCTAGCGGGGCTCTCAGATACGCAGTATTTT.

The V gene is TRBV7-9, the J gene TRBJ1-3; D uncertain. The CDR3 is 13 residues long. The V gene's germline CDR1 is SEHNR and CDR2 FQNEAQ (reference sequence). V dropped 8 bases and J dropped 0 bases, with 8 bases sitting between them. The chain's CDR3 is CASGRSSGNTIYF. The CDR3 DNA is TGTGCCAGCGGAAGGAGCTCTGGAAACACCATATATTTT.

In regard to this clone: The same CDR3 arises from other DNA sequences in this sample as well. The chain joins TRBV10-2 to TRBJ1-5; 9 positions match TRBD1. There are 15 residues in the CDR3. Germline CDR1 is WSHSY and CDR2 is SAAADI. V was pared by 3 bases and J by 5 bases, with 5 bases of the junction left unmatched. The CDR3 spells CASSEVGQGYQPQHF. CDR3 nucleotides: TGCGCCAGCAGTGAAGTAGGACAGGGGTATCAGCCCCAGCATTTT.

This sequence joins TRBV5-6 and TRBJ1-6, with D tentatively TRBD1 (5 bases). Germline lookup yields CDR1 SGHDT and CDR2 YYEEEE. The CDR3 length is 15 residues. V shed 4 bases and J shed 7 bases, with 15 bases lying between them. The CDR3 loop is CASSPPAGKNSPLHF. The CDR3 DNA follows: TGTGCCAGCAGCCCCCCGGCAGGGAAAAATTCACCCCTCCACTTT.

The chain is built from TRBV5-4 and TRBJ1-1, with a possible D match to TRBD1 (6 bases). Germline values: CDR1 SGHNT, CDR2 YYREEE (reference sequence). Trimming cost V 0 bases and J 4 bases, with 13 bases left between them. This CDR3 has 15 residues. The CDR3 loop is CASSLALGGVTEAFF. In DNA form, the CDR3 reads TGTGCCAGCAGCTTGGCATTAGGGGGAGTCACTGAAGCTTTCTTT.

This clone was seen more than once but under ten times. The V gene is TRBV25-1, the J gene TRBJ1-5; perhaps TRBD1 as D (6 bases). Trimming shortened V by 2 bases and J by 1 base, and 9 bases separated the two germline ends. This CDR3 region has 15 residues. In germline, CDR1 is MGHDK, CDR2 SYGVNS. The CDR3 nucleotides read TGTGCCAGCAGTGAAAGGGGACAAAGCAATCAGCCCCAGCATTTT. Residues: CASSERGQSNQPQHF.

This chain uses TRBV5-1 with TRBJ2-5; a weak D match, TRBD2 (5 bases). Germline V gene lookup returns CDR1 SGHRS and CDR2 YFSETQ. The CDR3 totals 15 residues. The ends were cut back, 4 bases at V and 3 bases at J, with 16 bases in the middle. The CDR3, as DNA: TGCGCCAGCAGCCAAAACCCTAGCAGCGAAGAGACCCAGTACTTC. Translating gives CASSQNPSSEETQYF.

The J gene is TRBJ1-4, the V gene TRBV13, with unresolved D. CDR1 and CDR2 (germline): PRHDT, FYEKMQ (reference sequence). Trimming removed 5 bases at V and 0 bases at J, with 10 bases between. The CDR3 is 15 amino acids. The CDR3 DNA follows: TGTGCCAGCAGCGCCTCTGGGCCAACTAATGAAAAACTGTTTTTT. This sequence encodes CASSASGPTNEKLFF.

There are a few counts of this clone. This rearrangement joins TRBV7-9 to TRBJ2-6, with D maybe TRBD1 (5 bases). Trimming removed 5 bases at V and 4 bases at J, with 12 bases between. CDR3 length: 15 residues. Germline CDR1 reads SEHNR; CDR2 reads FQNEAQ (reference sequence). CDR3 in DNA: TGTGCCAGCAGCAGCAGGGTGACCGGGGCCAACGTCCTGACTTTC. Translated: CASSSRVTGANVLTF.

This clone occurred once. The chain combines TRBV5-1 with TRBJ2-7, with a possible D match to TRBD1 (5 bases). Per the germline V gene, CDR1 is SGHRS and CDR2 is YFSETQ. Trimming left V 5 bases short and J 6 bases short, with 9 bases between. This CDR3 is built from 11 residues. The CDR3 sequence is CASRGVGEQYF. The CDR3 coding sequence is TGCGCCAGCAGAGGGGTGGGCGAGCAGTACTTC. The full variable domain, its missing parts supplied by reference TRBV5-1 and TRBJ2-7, is KAGVTQTPRYLIKTRGQQVTLSCSPISGHRSVSWYQQTPGQGLQFLFEYFSETQRNKGNFPGRFSGRQFSNSRSEMNVSTLELGDSALYLCASRGVGEQYFGPGTRLTVT.

The chain couples TRBV5-1 to TRBJ2-5, with 7 bases fitting TRBD2. From germline, CDR1 is SGHRS and CDR2 YFSETQ. The CDR3 totals 15 residues. V lost 2 bases, J lost 6 bases, and 10 bases stayed unmatched. The CDR3 nucleotides read TGCGCCAGCAGCTTAGCGAGCGGGGAGGGACAGACCCAGTACTTC. Its protein product is CASSLASGEGQTQYF.